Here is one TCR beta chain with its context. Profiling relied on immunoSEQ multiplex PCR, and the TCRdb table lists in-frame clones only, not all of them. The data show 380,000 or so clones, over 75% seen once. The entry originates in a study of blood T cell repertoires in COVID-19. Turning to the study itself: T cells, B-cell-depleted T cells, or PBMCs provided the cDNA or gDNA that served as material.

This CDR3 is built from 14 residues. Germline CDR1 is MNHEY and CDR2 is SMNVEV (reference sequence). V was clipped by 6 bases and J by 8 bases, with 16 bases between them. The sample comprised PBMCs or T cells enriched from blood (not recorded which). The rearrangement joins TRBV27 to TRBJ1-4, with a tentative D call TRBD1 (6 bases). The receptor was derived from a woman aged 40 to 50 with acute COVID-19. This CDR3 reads CASRRTELAEKLFF. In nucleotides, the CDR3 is TGTGCCAGCAGGCGGACAGAGCTTGCAGAAAAACTGTTTTTT.